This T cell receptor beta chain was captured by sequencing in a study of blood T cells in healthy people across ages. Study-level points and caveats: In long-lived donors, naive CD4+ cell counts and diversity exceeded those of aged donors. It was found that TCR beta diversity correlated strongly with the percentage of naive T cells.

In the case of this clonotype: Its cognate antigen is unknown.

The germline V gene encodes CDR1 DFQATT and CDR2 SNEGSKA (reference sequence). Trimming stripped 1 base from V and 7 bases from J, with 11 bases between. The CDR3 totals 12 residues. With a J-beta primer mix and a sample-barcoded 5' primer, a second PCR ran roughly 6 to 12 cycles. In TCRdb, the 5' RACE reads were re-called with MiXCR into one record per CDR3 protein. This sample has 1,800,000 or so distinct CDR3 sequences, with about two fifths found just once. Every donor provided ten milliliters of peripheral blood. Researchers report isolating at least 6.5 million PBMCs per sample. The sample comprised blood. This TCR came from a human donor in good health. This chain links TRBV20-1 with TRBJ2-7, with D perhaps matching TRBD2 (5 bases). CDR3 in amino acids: CSARGQRGEQYF. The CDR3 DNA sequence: TGCAGTGCTAGAGGCCAACGGGGTGAGCAGTACTTC.